The 8 T cell receptor beta chains reported below all come from one sample, sequenced in a study of blood T cell repertoires in COVID-19. Assay: immunoSEQ multiplex PCR; the TCRdb copy retains only in-frame clones and omits some. The table lists 200,000 or so clones, roughly 84% of them singletons. The sequenced sample consisted of peripheral blood. The source of these receptors is a human donor in a cohort sampled during active COVID-19.

V gene TRBV27 combines with J gene TRBJ2-5; weak D call: TRBD2 (6 bases). Germline-derived CDR1 and CDR2 are MNHEY and SMNVEV (reference sequence). The CDR3 has 13 residues. The V and J ends lost 4 bases and 5 bases respectively, with 11 bases between them. The CDR3 DNA reads as TGTGCCAGCAGTTCCTTCGGAGGGGAGACCCAGTACTTC. Its translation: CASSSFGGETQYF.

The genes are TRBV9 and TRBJ2-1; 9 bases are shared with TRBD2. The CDR3 sequence is 17 residues long. The V and J ends lost 5 bases and 7 bases, in that order; junction bases with no gene match: 16. CDR1 and CDR2 (germline): SGDLS, YYNGEE. CDR3 in amino acids: CASSELRGGRYMNEQFF. The CDR3 DNA reads TGTGCCAGCAGTGAATTGCGGGGGGGCCGATATATGAATGAGCAGTTCTTC.

The chain has TRBV7-9 and TRBJ1-1; D gene ambiguous. CDR1 and CDR2 from the germline V gene are SEHNR and FQNEAQ (reference sequence). V lost 0 bases, J lost 7 bases, and 12 bases lay in between. This CDR3 is 14 amino acids long. CDR3 sequence reads: CASSLAHSLSEAFF. DNA for the CDR3: TGTGCCAGCAGCTTAGCACACAGCTTAAGTGAAGCTTTCTTT.

The chain is built from TRBV5-1 and TRBJ1-2; 11 bases fit TRBD1. V dropped 4 bases and J dropped 0; count of bases not matched to a gene: 14. Germline CDR1 SGHRS, CDR2 YFSETQ. The CDR3 has 19 residues. CDR3 coding DNA: TGCGCCAGCAGCGCGGCACCTCTCGGGACAGGGGGTGCTAACTATGGCTACACCTTC. Its translation: CASSAAPLGTGGANYGYTF. Variable domain in full (rest from reference TRBV5-1 and TRBJ1-2): KAGVTQTPRYLIKTRGQQVTLSCSPISGHRSVSWYQQTPGQGLQFLFEYFSETQRNKGNFPGRFSGRQFSNSRSEMNVSTLELGDSALYLCASSAAPLGTGGANYGYTFGSGTRLTVV.

The chain has TRBV19 and TRBJ1-5, with D possibly matching TRBD1 (5 bases). Trimming stripped 9 bases from V and 5 bases from J, with 14 bases between. The CDR3 loop spans 13 amino acids. Germline loops: CDR1 LNHDA, CDR2 SQIVND (reference sequence). The DNA of the CDR3 is TGTGCCAGCAGTCGAACGGGGGATCAGCCCCAGCATTTT. Translated, it gives CASSRTGDQPQHF.

This clone was recorded once. The CDR3 DNA follows: TGTGCCAGCAGCTTGGGACAGAGGACCTACGAGCAGTACTTC. It yields the protein CASSLGQRTYEQYF. This chain connects TRBV5-6 to TRBJ2-7; a possible D gene is TRBD1 (5 bases). The V and J ends lost 0 bases and 2 bases respectively, with 9 bases between them. The CDR3 consists of 14 residues. Germline CDR1 and CDR2: SGHDT and YYEEEE. Filled out from reference TRBV5-6 and TRBJ2-7, the complete variable domain reads DAGVTQSPTHLIKTRGQQVTLRCSPKSGHDTVSWYQQALGQGPQFIFQYYEEEERQRGNFPDRFSGHQFPNYSSELNVNALLLGDSALYLCASSLGQRTYEQYFGPGTRLTVT.

CDR3 sequence: CSGEIPGGYTF. CDR3 in DNA: TGCAGTGGAGAGATTCCAGGGGGCTACACCTTC. This chain connects TRBV20-1 to TRBJ1-2, with a tentative D call TRBD1 (5 bases). This CDR3 has 11 residues. The germline gives CDR1 DFQATT, CDR2 SNEGSKA (reference sequence). Trimming shortened V by 7 bases and J by 8 bases, and 14 bases separated the two germline ends.

The chain has TRBV6-1 and TRBJ2-6; possibly TRBD2 for D (6 bases). This CDR3 has 16 amino acids. V was pared by 4 bases and J by 1 base, with 11 bases between. Germline assignment: CDR1 MNHNS and CDR2 SASEGT. Here the CDR3 reads CASSVGLPSGANVLTF. Written as DNA, the CDR3 is TGTGCCAGCAGTGTGGGACTCCCGTCTGGGGCCAACGTCCTGACTTTC.